This TCR beta chain was sequenced for a study of blood T cell repertoires in COVID-19. The wider study: PBMCs, B-cell-depleted T cells, or T cells provided the cDNA or gDNA that made up the material.

The CDR3 covers 13 residues. The germline gives CDR1 SNHLY, CDR2 FYNNEI. Trimming removed 11 bases at V and 9 bases at J, with 17 bases between. Seattle participants joined during active infection and were tracked over time. Libraries were prepared by immunoSEQ multiplex PCR; TCRdb keeps only in-frame clonotypes and omits some of them. The data contain about 160,000 clones, around nine tenths of them singletons. Specimen: peripheral blood. The receptor was derived from a woman in her sixties or seventies with COVID-19, enrolled during active disease. The chain carries TRBV2 and TRBJ1-6; TRBD1 might be the D (6 bases). CDR3 sequence reads: CASGSQGTSPLHF. The CDR3, as DNA: TGTGCCTCGGGGTCACAGGGAACTTCACCCCTCCACTTT.